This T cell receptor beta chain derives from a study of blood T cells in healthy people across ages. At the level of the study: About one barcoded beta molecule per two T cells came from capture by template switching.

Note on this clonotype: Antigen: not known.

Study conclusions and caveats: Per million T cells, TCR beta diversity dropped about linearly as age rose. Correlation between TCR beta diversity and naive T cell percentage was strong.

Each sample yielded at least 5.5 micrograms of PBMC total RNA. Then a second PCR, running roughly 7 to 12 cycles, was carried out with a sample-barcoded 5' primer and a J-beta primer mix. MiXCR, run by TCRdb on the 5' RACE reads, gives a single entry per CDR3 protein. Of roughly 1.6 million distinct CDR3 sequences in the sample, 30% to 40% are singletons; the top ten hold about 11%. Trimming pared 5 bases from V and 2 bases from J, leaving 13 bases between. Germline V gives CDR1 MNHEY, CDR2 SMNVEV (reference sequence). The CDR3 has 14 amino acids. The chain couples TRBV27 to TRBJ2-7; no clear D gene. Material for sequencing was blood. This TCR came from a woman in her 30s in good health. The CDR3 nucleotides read TGTGCCAGCAGTCCCCGGGTCCCGCCCTACGAGCAGTACTTC. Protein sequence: CASSPRVPPYEQYF.